This TCR beta chain was retrieved from a study of OX40 agonist ivuxolimab in advanced cancers. General study points: Partial responders at 0.1-3.0 mg/kg had among the lowest clonal expansion.

Clones were sequenced by immunoSEQ multiplex PCR, and TCRdb holds only the in-frame ones, with some missing. Of 78,000 or so clones listed, roughly nine tenths are singletons. Trimming took 5 bases from V and 4 from J, leaving 17 bases between them. CDR3 length: 15 residues. Germline CDR1 is SGHVS and CDR2 is FQNEAQ. As concerns this clone: Its target is unknown.

Blood specimens came from baseline, cycle 4 day 1, and cycle 7 day 1. The receptor was isolated from an adult with an advanced solid tumor such as melanoma, head and neck, liver or kidney cancer. Here the sequenced sample was CD4+ or CD8+ T cells sorted from blood, taken in a trial of the OX40 agonist ivuxolimab. The chain carries TRBV7-8 and TRBJ1-2, with D perhaps TRBD1 (6 bases). CDR3 bases: TGTGCCAGCAGCCCGAGTGGGGGGGCTCTCTATGGCTACACCTTC. Amino acid sequence: CASSPSGGALYGYTF. The entire variable domain, with the rest obtained from reference TRBV7-8 and TRBJ1-2, is as follows: GAGVSQSPRYKVAKRGQDVALRCDPISGHVSLFWYQQALGQGPEFLTYFQNEAQLDKSGLPSDRFFAERPEGSVSTLKIQRTQQEDSAVYLCASSPSGGALYGYTFGSGTRLTVV.